This paragraph covers one T cell receptor beta chain sequence. The antigen remains undetermined. Sequenced by immunoSEQ multiplex PCR; TCRdb stores in-frame clones only, minus some. The repertoire holds 65,000 to 70,000 clones, with approximately 90% as singletons. The data derive from a study of OX40 agonist ivuxolimab in advanced cancers. Study-level information: With ivuxolimab, an agonistic anti-OX40 (CD134) antibody, patients were treated. Dose-escalation patients had hepatocellular carcinoma, melanoma, renal cell or head and neck cancer. Study outcomes and limitations: Averaging showed that CD8+ T cells had more expanded clones than CD4+ did.

CDR3 size: 15 residues. Germline V CDR1 and CDR2: LNHNV, YYDKDF (reference sequence). V was shortened by 3 bases and J by 4 bases, with 15 bases between the two germline ends. Blood sampling took place at baseline, cycle 4 day 1, and cycle 7 day 1. Sequences were derived from CD4+ or CD8+ T cells sorted from blood, sampled in a trial of the OX40 agonist ivuxolimab. This TCR derives from an adult with an advanced solid tumor such as melanoma, head and neck, liver or kidney cancer. The chain links TRBV15 to TRBJ2-5; D ambiguous. CDR3 amino acids: CATSSTDFERETQYF. As DNA, the CDR3 is TGTGCCACCAGCAGCACCGACTTTGAAAGAGAGACCCAGTACTTC. The complete variable domain, with remaining parts taken from reference TRBV15 and TRBJ2-5, reads DAMVIQNPRYQVTQFGKPVTLSCSQTLNHNVMYWYQQKSSQAPKLLFHYYDKDFNNEADTPDNFQSRRPNTSFCFLDIRSPGLGDTAMYLCATSSTDFERETQYFGPGTRLLVL.